The next 30 T cell receptor beta chains were all read from a single sample in a study of identical twins. TCRdb reprocessed the 5' RACE reads with MiXCR, giving one entry per CDR3 protein. Here the sample spans about 890,000 distinct CDR3 sequences, roughly an eighth being singletons. The same sample was also studied in work on yellow fever vaccine responses in identical twins.

The specimen was PBMCs. Source of these receptors: a woman aged 18-29 years in good health.

This clonotype was seen only a few times. The chain combines TRBV2 with TRBJ2-3; 14 bases fit TRBD2. The V gene's germline CDR1 is SNHLY and CDR2 FYNNEI. This CDR3 spans 15 amino acids. V gave up 7 bases and J gave up 5 bases; unmatched junction bases: 5. The chain's CDR3 is CASKLGLAGVDTQYF. In DNA form, the CDR3 reads TGTGCCAGCAAGTTGGGACTAGCGGGAGTAGATACGCAGTATTTT.

This clonotype was observed a handful of times. The rearrangement links TRBV12-3 or TRBV12-4 to TRBJ2-1; 10 nucleotides match TRBD2. This CDR3 is 14 amino acids long. J gave up 9 bases and V 6 bases, and 8 bases lay outside the gene matches. CDR3 sequence: CASRNGLAGVEQFF. Written as DNA, the CDR3 is TGTGCCAGCAGAAACGGGCTAGCGGGAGTTGAGCAGTTCTTC.

The V gene is TRBV7-6, the J gene TRBJ2-1; 8 bases match TRBD1. The CDR3 covers 16 residues. With V trimmed by 3 bases and J by 7 bases, 11 bases remained unmatched. Germline loops: CDR1 SGHVS, CDR2 FNYEAQ. The CDR3 DNA is TGTGCCAGCAGCTTTAGGGGACAGGCTGCGGGGAATGAGCAGTTCTTC. Protein sequence: CASSFRGQAAGNEQFF.

The rearrangement links TRBV25-1 to TRBJ2-5, with 11 bases identical to TRBD2. The length of the CDR3 is 17 residues. V trimming: 3 bases; J trimming: 0 bases; junction bases outside the gene matches: 6. In germline, CDR1 is MGHDK, CDR2 SYGVNS. Here the CDR3 reads CASSDGASGGYQETQYF. As DNA, the CDR3 is TGTGCCAGCAGTGATGGGGCTAGCGGGGGGTACCAAGAGACCCAGTACTTC.

This clonotype appeared a few times. The chain couples TRBV19 to TRBJ2-2; no clear D. The V gene lost 3 bases and the J gene lost 2 bases, with 7 bases spanning the gap. CDR1 and CDR2 (germline): LNHDA, SQIVND (reference sequence). The CDR3 loop spans 14 amino acids. The CDR3 region has the DNA TGTGCCAGTAGTATCCATCCTAACACCGGGGAGCTGTTTTTT. The encoded protein is CASSIHPNTGELFF.

This clonotype was counted a few times. This chain links TRBV3-1 with TRBJ1-2, with 9 bases lining up with TRBD1. V lost 3 bases, J lost 2 bases, and 4 bases stayed unmatched. Germline CDR1 LGHDT, CDR2 YNNKEL (reference sequence). The CDR3 is 15 amino acids. For the CDR3, the DNA is TGTGCCAGCAGCCAGTCCGACAGGGGGAACTATGGCTACACCTTC. Its translation is CASSQSDRGNYGYTF.

This clonotype was recorded a few times. The chain uses TRBV24-1 and TRBJ2-1; D is possibly TRBD2 (6 bases). The germline CDR1 and CDR2 sequences are KGHDR and SFDVKD. The CDR3 sequence is 13 residues long. The V end lost 5 bases, the J end lost 6 bases, and 10 bases lay between the germline ends. CDR3 DNA: TGTGCCACCAGTGGGCGGGATGGCAATGAGCAGTTCTTC. It is translated as CATSGRDGNEQFF.

This clonotype was seen more than once but under ten times. V is TRBV5-1 and J is TRBJ2-1; unclear D gene. The V gene lost 4 bases and the J gene lost 9 bases, with 23 bases spanning the gap. Germline-derived CDR1 and CDR2 are SGHRS and YFSETQ. This CDR3 spans 16 amino acids. As DNA, the CDR3 is TGCGCCAGCAGCCCCCCCTATGCCGGTCCTCAATCTGAGCAGTTCTTC. This codes for CASSPPYAGPQSEQFF.

The V gene is TRBV7-9, the J gene TRBJ2-7; D is possibly TRBD2 (6 bases). Trimming removed 5 bases at V and 6 bases at J, with 17 bases between. From germline, CDR1 is SEHNR and CDR2 FQNEAQ (reference sequence). The CDR3 spans 14 residues. CDR3 region: CASSPGTSRAEQYF. The CDR3 DNA sequence: TGTGCCAGCAGCCCCGGAACTAGCCGGGCCGAGCAGTACTTC.

This clonotype has at least ten counts. The gene calls are TRBV6-1 and TRBJ2-2, with D perhaps given as TRBD1 or TRBD2 (5 bases each). Germline V gene data show CDR1 as MNHNS and CDR2 as SASEGT. The CDR3 covers 13 residues. Between the trimmed V and J ends, which lost 3 bases and 3 bases, there was a span of 5 bases. The CDR3 protein is CASSEGDTGELFF. The CDR3 DNA sequence: TGTGCCAGCAGTGAGGGGGACACCGGGGAGCTGTTTTTT.

This clonotype turned up a few times. The chain has TRBV12-3 or TRBV12-4 and TRBJ2-5; TRBD1 matches at 7 bases. Germline trimming cut 5 bases from V and 7 bases from J; bases unmatched to any gene: 10. The CDR3 spans 14 residues. For the CDR3, the DNA is TGTGCCAGCAGTAAGGCAGGGGGATTTGGGACCCAGTACTTC. It translates to CASSKAGGFGTQYF.

This sequence joins TRBV5-6 and TRBJ2-3; D is uncertain. V was shortened by 0 bases and J by 4 bases, with 12 bases between the two germline ends. Germline CDR1 and CDR2: SGHDT and YYEEEE. CDR3 length: 15 residues. For the CDR3, the DNA is TGTGCCAGCAGCTTGGACTTGGAGTCCCCAGATACGCAGTATTTT. This encodes CASSLDLESPDTQYF.

For the CDR3, the DNA is TGTGCCAGCAGTGGAAGCAGGGGACGGGCCCAGTACTTC. It translates to CASSGSRGRAQYF. The chain combines TRBV6-1 with TRBJ2-5; a weak D match, TRBD1 (6 bases). V lost 4 bases, J lost 9 bases, and 15 bases lay in between. This CDR3 comprises 13 residues. In germline, CDR1 is MNHNS, CDR2 SASEGT.

Only a few counts were recorded for this clonotype. The chain has TRBV6-1 and TRBJ1-2; no reliable D call. CDR3 size: 12 residues. The germline V gene encodes CDR1 MNHNS and CDR2 SASEGT. V shed 3 bases and J shed 4 bases, with 6 bases lying between them. CDR3 DNA: TGTGCCAGCAGTGACCCGTCCTATGGCTACACCTTC. Its protein is CASSDPSYGYTF.

The rearrangement links TRBV10-3 to TRBJ1-4, with D possibly TRBD1 on 5 matching bases. CDR3 size: 15 residues. V lost 6 bases to trimming and J lost 6 bases, with 17 bases between them. From germline, CDR1 is ENHRY and CDR2 SYGVKD. The CDR3 DNA reads TGTGCCATCAGAGGGTCGACGGGGACCGATGAAAAACTGTTTTTT. Encoded protein: CAIRGSTGTDEKLFF.

This clonotype was detected many times. The rearrangement links TRBV4-1 to TRBJ2-2, with TRBD2 matching over 12 bases. Germline assignment: CDR1 MGHRA and CDR2 YSYEKL. This CDR3 spans 20 amino acids. The junction had 11 bases not matched to a gene; V was cut back by 3 bases and J by 0 bases. The CDR3 is CASSHRGLAGRGTNTGELFF. CDR3 DNA sequence: TGCGCCAGCAGCCACCGAGGACTAGCGGGGAGGGGGACGAACACCGGGGAGCTGTTTTTT.

V gene TRBV9 combines with J gene TRBJ2-1; the match to TRBD2 covers 11 bases. Germline values: CDR1 SGDLS, CDR2 YYNGEE. The V gene end was trimmed by 3 bases and the J gene end by 5 bases; junction bases not matched to a gene: 7. There are 16 residues in the CDR3. CDR3 in DNA: TGTGCCAGCAGCGCCCCACTAGCGGGAGTTGACAATGAGCAGTTCTTC. Amino acid sequence: CASSAPLAGVDNEQFF.

This clonotype was seen only a few times. The chain joins TRBV28 to TRBJ1-1, with D unclear. Per germline, CDR1 MDHEN and CDR2 SYDVKM. Trimming left V 6 bases short and J 0 bases short, with 8 bases between. This CDR3 comprises 13 residues. Written as DNA, the CDR3 is TGTGCCAGCAGGGGAGGGATGAACACTGAAGCTTTCTTT. It yields the protein CASRGGMNTEAFF. Supplemented by reference TRBV28 and TRBJ1-1, the full variable domain reads DVKVTQSSRYLVKRTGEKVFLECVQDMDHENMFWYRQDPGLGLRLIYFSYDVKMKEKGDIPEGYSVSREKKERFSLILESASTNQTSMYLCASRGGMNTEAFFGQGTRLTVV.

The V call is TRBV2, the J call TRBJ1-1, with TRBD1 identical over 9 bases. Germline-derived CDR1 and CDR2 are SNHLY and FYNNEI. The J segment lost 3 bases and the V segment lost 5 bases, leaving 4 bases of the junction unmatched. The CDR3 is 14 residues long. For the CDR3, the DNA is TGTGCCAGCAGTCAAAGGACAGGGGACACTGAAGCTTTCTTT. Protein product: CASSQRTGDTEAFF.

This clonotype appeared a few times. The rearrangement joins TRBV6-5 to TRBJ1-1, with 8 bases identical to TRBD1. V was clipped by 2 bases and J by 3 bases; unmatched bases: 5. The CDR3 covers 15 residues. The germline gives CDR1 MNHEY, CDR2 SVGAGI. CDR3 nucleotides: TGTGCCAGCAGTTACCCGACAGGGGTCGACACTGAAGCTTTCTTT. Protein sequence: CASSYPTGVDTEAFF.

The chain couples TRBV24-1 to TRBJ2-1; 13 nucleotides agree with TRBD2. The CDR3 totals 16 residues. Trimming at V came to 4 bases and at J to 4 bases, leaving 3 bases not matched to a gene. In germline, CDR1 is KGHDR, CDR2 SFDVKD. The CDR3 here is CATSEPGLAGYNEQFF. The DNA for the CDR3 is TGTGCCACCAGTGAACCGGGACTAGCGGGGTACAATGAGCAGTTCTTC.

J is TRBJ1-5 and V is TRBV6-2 or TRBV6-3; D gene unclear. Germline loops: CDR1 MNHEY, CDR2 SVGEGT. The CDR3 sequence is 15 residues long. V was shortened by 7 bases and J by 1 base, with 14 bases between the two germline ends. CDR3 amino acids: CASTLGQKSNQPQHF. The CDR3 DNA reads TGTGCCAGCACACTCGGGCAGAAGAGCAATCAGCCCCAGCATTTT.

This chain joins TRBV9 and TRBJ2-3; possibly TRBD1 for D (5 bases). CDR3 length: 14 residues. Trimming pared 0 bases from V and 6 bases from J, leaving 11 bases between. Germline CDR1 SGDLS, CDR2 YYNGEE. The CDR3 DNA sequence: TGTGCCAGCAGCGTAGGTAGCAGGGCGGATACGCAGTATTTT. Encoded protein: CASSVGSRADTQYF. The full variable domain, completed using reference TRBV9 and TRBJ2-3, is DSGVTQTPKHLITATGQRVTLRCSPRSGDLSVYWYQQSLDQGLQFLIQYYNGEERAKGNILERFSAQQFPDLHSELNLSSLELGDSALYFCASSVGSRADTQYFGPGTRLTVL.

The chain is built from TRBV11-2 and TRBJ2-6; D could derive from TRBD1 or TRBD2 (5 bases each). The germline gives CDR1 SGHAT, CDR2 FQNNGV. This CDR3 comprises 19 residues. V was shortened by 5 bases and J by 3 bases, with 23 bases between the two germline ends. CDR3 residues: CASSHSGTAPLVGANVLTF. The CDR3 DNA sequence: TGTGCCAGCAGCCACTCCGGGACGGCGCCTTTGGTTGGGGCCAACGTCCTGACTTTC.

This clonotype has only a few counts. The rearrangement joins TRBV2 to TRBJ2-2, with 8 nucleotides matching TRBD1. In germline, CDR1 is SNHLY, CDR2 FYNNEI. Trimming cost V 3 bases and J 6 bases; bases outside gene matches: 6. The CDR3 length is 15 residues. The CDR3: CASSDRDRGPGELFF. The DNA of the CDR3 is TGTGCCAGCAGTGATCGAGACAGGGGACCCGGGGAGCTGTTTTTT.

This clonotype showed up just a few times. J is TRBJ2-4 and V is TRBV19; tentative D call: TRBD1 (6 bases). The CDR3 has 18 residues. CDR1 LNHDA and CDR2 SQIVND come from the germline V gene (reference sequence). V lost 0 bases and J lost 0, with 15 bases in between. The CDR3 sequence is CASSIDPGAVKAKNIQYF. CDR3 nucleotide sequence: TGTGCCAGTAGTATAGACCCAGGGGCAGTTAAAGCCAAAAACATTCAGTACTTC.

Only a few counts were recorded for this clonotype. The chain combines TRBV6-4 with TRBJ1-5, with D unresolved. Germline CDR1 reads MRHNA; CDR2 reads SNTAGT. The CDR3 is 13 residues long. With 2 bases removed from V and 7 bases from J, the gap between germline ends came to 9 bases. CDR3 sequence: CASSDGHCQPQHF. DNA of the CDR3: TGTGCCAGCAGTGACGGTCATTGCCAGCCCCAGCATTTT.

This clonotype was observed a handful of times. V is TRBV10-3 and J is TRBJ1-1, with 7 bases identical to TRBD1. The CDR3 contains 14 residues. The germline CDR1 and CDR2 sequences are ENHRY and SYGVKD. Trimming cost V 5 bases and J 1 base; bases outside gene matches: 4. CDR3 loop: CAISLTGPNTEAFF. The CDR3 nucleotides are TGTGCCATCAGTCTGACAGGGCCGAACACTGAAGCTTTCTTT.

The genes are TRBV15 and TRBJ2-7; possibly TRBD1 or TRBD2 for D (5 bases each). V was shortened by 0 bases and J by 0 bases, with 15 bases between the two germline ends. The CDR3 covers 17 residues. Germline V gene sequence: CDR1 LNHNV, CDR2 YYDKDF (reference sequence). CDR3 in DNA: TGTGCCACCAGCAGAGACCCGAGGGGCAAAAGCTCCTACGAGCAGTACGTC. Translated, it gives CATSRDPRGKSSYEQYV.

This clonotype came up many times. This chain uses TRBV14 with TRBJ1-1; D is undetermined. Germline CDR1 and CDR2: SGHDN and FVKESK. This CDR3 is 12 amino acids long. The V and J ends lost 0 bases and 11 bases respectively, with 10 bases between them. CDR3 sequence reads: CASSQDLTWAFF. CDR3 sequence (DNA): TGTGCCAGCAGCCAAGATCTCACCTGGGCTTTCTTT.